Listed below are T cell receptor beta chains from one sample, sequenced in a study of T cells in Graves' hyperthyroidism and ophthalmopathy. Using its own MiXCR run on the multiplex PCR reads, TCRdb lists one record per CDR3 protein. The sample lists around 200,000 distinct CDR3 sequences, 18% occurring once. The sample consisted of blood. The receptors stem from a man aged 40-49 years with Graves' hyperthyroidism. CDR3s include the opening cysteine and the closing phenylalanine or tryptophan. The D gene is left open where the match is weak. Rows give clone size only sometimes, using once, few, many, or a class for an expanded clone.

clone size,V gene,D gene,J gene,CDR3 protein,CDR3 DNA
many,TRBV7-2,.,TRBJ2-7,CASSLAVNYEQYF,TGTGCCAGCAGCTTAGCAGTCAATTACGAGCAGTACTTC
few,TRBV24-1,.,TRBJ1-2,CATRHAGGGGYTF,TGTGCCACCAGACATGCGGGGGGCGGTGGCTACACCTTC
.,TRBV5-5,TRBD1,TRBJ2-1,CASSLEGQGDNEQFF,TGTGCCAGCAGCTTGGAGGGACAGGGGGACAATGAGCAGTTCTTC
.,TRBV18,.,TRBJ2-3,CTSSPFKGESTDTQYF,TGTACCAGCTCACCATTCAAGGGGGAGAGCACAGATACGCAGTATTTT
many,TRBV28,TRBD2,TRBJ2-7,CASSSPGLAGGYEQYF,TGTGCCAGCAGTTCGCCGGGACTAGCGGGGGGATACGAGCAGTACTTC
.,TRBV5-1,.,TRBJ1-1,CVSNPLPYEAFF,TGCGTCAGCAACCCACTCCCCTATGAAGCTTTCTTT
few,TRBV19,.,TRBJ2-7,CASSVQSSGEQYF,TGTGCCAGTAGTGTACAGTCTTCGGGGGAGCAGTACTTC
many,TRBV7-2,TRBD1,TRBJ1-2,CASSLEPGDRFYGYTF,TGTGCCAGCAGCTTAGAACCGGGGGACAGGTTCTATGGCTACACCTTC
.,TRBV11-2,TRBD2,TRBJ2-2,CATKRGGQTRELFF,TGTGCCACAAAGCGGGGGGGGCAAACCCGGGAGCTGTTTTTT
.,TRBV28,TRBD1,TRBJ2-1,CASTRDRNTTYNEQFF,TGTGCCAGCACCCGGGACAGGAATACCACCTACAATGAGCAGTTCTTC
.,TRBV20-1,TRBD2,TRBJ2-2,CSARVATSVAGELFF,TGCAGTGCTAGAGTCGCGACTAGCGTGGCCGGGGAGCTGTTTTTT
.,TRBV29-1,TRBD1,TRBJ2-7,CSASHRGRFYEQYF,TGCAGCGCTTCCCACAGGGGACGTTTCTACGAGCAGTACTTC
.,TRBV4-3,.,TRBJ1-1,CASSQRVEGGPKDTEAFF,TGCGCCAGCAGCCAGAGGGTGGAAGGGGGACCAAAAGACACTGAAGCTTTCTTT
many,TRBV4-2,TRBD1,TRBJ2-7,CASSPARGQGMGEQYF,TGTGCCAGCAGCCCGGCCAGGGGACAGGGGATGGGCGAGCAGTACTTC
many,TRBV7-2,TRBD1,TRBJ1-2,CASSLSQGANHGYTF,TGTGCCAGCAGCTTATCCCAGGGGGCCAATCATGGCTACACCTTC
.,TRBV9,.,TRBJ2-1,CASSSLTNEQFF,TGTGCCAGCAGCTCCCTAACTAATGAGCAGTTCTTC
few,TRBV11-2,.,TRBJ1-1,CASSQIGRMNTEAFF,TGTGCCAGCAGTCAAATTGGACGGATGAACACTGAAGCTTTCTTT
many,TRBV20-1,.,TRBJ2-7,CSADRSSYEQYF,TGCAGTGCTGACAGGAGCTCCTACGAGCAGTACTTC
many,TRBV28,.,TRBJ1-5,CASSLWWNQPQHF,TGTGCCAGCAGTTTATGGTGGAATCAGCCCCAGCATTTT
few,TRBV27,.,TRBJ2-2,CASRWGGELFF,TGTGCCAGCAGATGGGGCGGGGAGCTGTTTTTT
.,TRBV6-2/TRBV6-3,TRBD2,TRBJ2-3,CASRTSGVKDTQYF,TGTGCCAGCAGGACTAGCGGGGTGAAAGATACGCAGTATTTT
many,TRBV28,.,TRBJ2-7,CASRGGGGYEQYF,TGTGCCAGCAGGGGCGGGGGCGGGTACGAGCAGTACTTC
few,TRBV2,TRBD2,TRBJ2-3,CASSEWLAGGQDTQYF,TGTGCCAGCAGTGAGTGGCTAGCGGGGGGGCAAGATACGCAGTATTTT
few,TRBV9,.,TRBJ1-4,CASSARTGNEKLFF,TGTGCCAGCAGCGCTAGGACGGGAAATGAAAAACTGTTTTTT
.,TRBV18,TRBD1,TRBJ1-4,CASSPPTGEVEKLFF,TGTGCCAGCTCACCACCGACAGGGGAGGTTGAAAAACTGTTTTTT
many,TRBV5-1,.,TRBJ2-3,CASRETDTQYF,TGCGCCAGCAGGGAGACAGATACGCAGTATTTT
.,TRBV29-1,TRBD1,TRBJ2-3,CSVVGQGVTDTQYF,TGCAGCGTTGTGGGACAGGGGGTCACAGATACGCAGTATTTT
many,TRBV6-1,.,TRBJ1-6,CASSEKGGFVSYNSPLHF,TGTGCCAGCAGTGAGAAGGGGGGCTTCGTCTCCTATAATTCACCCCTCCACTTT
.,TRBV28,.,TRBJ1-4,CASSLGGDGGEKLFF,TGTGCCAGCAGTTTGGGGGGGGACGGGGGGGAAAAACTGTTTTTT
.,TRBV20-1,.,TRBJ2-1,CSAARGTSYNEQFF,TGCAGTGCCGCGCGGGGTACCTCCTACAATGAGCAGTTCTTC
few,TRBV29-1,TRBD2,TRBJ2-2,CSVEVGLAGANTGELFF,TGCAGCGTTGAAGTGGGACTAGCGGGGGCCAACACCGGGGAGCTGTTTTTT
.,TRBV3-1,.,TRBJ2-3,CASSQTSDTQYF,TGTGCCAGCAGCCAAACATCGGATACGCAGTATTTT
.,TRBV20-1,.,TRBJ2-7,CSAQDVVSSYEQYF,TGCAGTGCTCAGGATGTGGTTAGCTCCTACGAGCAGTACTTC
many,TRBV7-3,.,TRBJ2-2,CASSLTGWDTGELFF,TGTGCCAGCAGCTTAACAGGGTGGGACACCGGGGAGCTGTTTTTT
many,TRBV6-5,.,TRBJ2-2,CASSYPKVGTTNTGELFF,TGTGCCAGCAGTTACCCAAAGGTGGGGACCACCAACACCGGGGAGCTGTTTTTT
many,TRBV12-3/TRBV12-4,.,TRBJ1-2,CASSLRGYGYTF,TGTGCCAGCAGTTTGAGGGGGTATGGCTACACCTTC
once,TRBV20-1,TRBD2,TRBJ2-1,CSAEADSGGTSYNEQLF,TGCAGTGCCGAGGCCGATAGCGGGGGGACCTCCTACAATGAGCAGCTCTTC
.,TRBV11-2,TRBD2,TRBJ2-2,CASSSLGGAYNTGELFF,TGTGCCAGCAGCTCATTGGGAGGGGCGTATAACACCGGGGAGCTGTTTTTT
many,TRBV29-1,TRBD1,TRBJ1-2,CSVEGTGVGYGYTF,TGCAGCGTTGAAGGGACAGGGGTGGGCTATGGCTACACCTTC
many,TRBV3-1,.,TRBJ2-1,CASSRQTGTYNEQFF,TGTGCCAGCAGCCGACAGACAGGAACCTACAATGAGCAGTTCTTC
many,TRBV6-1,.,TRBJ1-2,CASRVRIGDRRGYTF,TGTGCCAGCAGAGTACGAATAGGGGACCGCCGGGGCTACACCTTC
.,TRBV2,.,TRBJ1-6,CASSEVANSPLHF,TGTGCCAGCAGTGAAGTAGCTAATTCACCCCTCCACTTT
many,TRBV7-8,.,TRBJ2-7,CASSDSWRGEGEQYF,TGTGCCAGCAGCGACTCCTGGAGGGGAGAGGGCGAGCAGTACTTC
many,TRBV7-3,.,TRBJ2-2,CASSLVSRVDTGELFF,TGTGCCAGCAGCTTAGTGAGCAGGGTGGACACCGGGGAGCTGTTTTTT
few,TRBV6-2/TRBV6-3,.,TRBJ1-6,CASSYSPVPPLHF,TGTGCCAGCAGTTACTCGCCGGTTCCACCCCTCCACTTT
few,TRBV28,TRBD1,TRBJ1-3,CASSWDRSNTIYF,TGTGCCAGCAGTTGGGACAGGAGCAACACCATATATTTT
many,TRBV29-1,.,TRBJ2-1,CSVDRDNEQFF,TGCAGCGTTGACAGGGATAATGAGCAGTTCTTC
many,TRBV11-2,.,TRBJ1-3,CASSRAGNTIYF,TGTGCCAGCAGCCGGGCTGGAAACACCATATATTTT
many,TRBV28,.,TRBJ2-7,CASIGQLLSYEQYF,TGTGCCAGCATTGGACAGCTCCTCTCCTACGAGCAGTACTTC
.,TRBV28,.,TRBJ1-5,CASSQEKEQPQHF,TGCGCCAGCAGCCAAGAGAAAGAACAGCCCCAGCATTTT
many,TRBV20-1,TRBD2,TRBJ2-1,CSARDPGGVNNEQFF,TGCAGTGCTAGAGATCCGGGGGGGGTAAACAATGAGCAGTTCTTC
many,TRBV2,TRBD1,TRBJ2-7,CASSTRDRAYEQYF,TGTGCCAGCAGTACCCGGGACAGGGCCTACGAGCAGTACTTC